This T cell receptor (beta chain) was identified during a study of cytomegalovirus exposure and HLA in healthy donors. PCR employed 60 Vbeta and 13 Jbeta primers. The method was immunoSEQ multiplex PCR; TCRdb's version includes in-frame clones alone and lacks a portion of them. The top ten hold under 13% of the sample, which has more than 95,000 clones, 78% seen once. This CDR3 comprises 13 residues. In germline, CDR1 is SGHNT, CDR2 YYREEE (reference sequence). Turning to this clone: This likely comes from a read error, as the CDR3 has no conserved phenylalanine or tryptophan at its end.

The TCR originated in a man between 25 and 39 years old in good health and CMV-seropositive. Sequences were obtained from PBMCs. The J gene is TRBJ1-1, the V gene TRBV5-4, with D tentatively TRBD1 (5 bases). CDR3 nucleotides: TGTGCCAGCAGCCGGGGGGGGAACGCTGAAGCTTTCCTT. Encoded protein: CASSRGGNAEAFL.